These 29 T cell receptor beta chains were sequenced from one sample in a study of identical twins. Each CDR3 protein gets one entry after TCRdb re-called the 5' RACE reads with MiXCR. The sample contains over 500,000 distinct CDR3 sequences, 20% to 25% of which appear only once. Separately, the same data were catalogued under a study of T cells expressing NK-cell markers.

Sequencing was performed on CD4+ T cells sorted from blood. The origin of the receptors is a woman aged 18-35 years in good health.

This clonotype was observed a handful of times. The chain combines TRBV15 with TRBJ2-7, with 10 bases fitting TRBD1. Germline CDR1 is LNHNV and CDR2 is YYDKDF (reference sequence). CDR3 length: 15 residues. After removal of 1 base from V and 6 bases from J, the junction contained 6 bases not matched to a gene. CDR3 loop: CATSRAGQGGGEQYF. Written as DNA, the CDR3 is TGTGCCACCAGCAGAGCCGGACAGGGGGGTGGCGAGCAGTACTTC.

This clonotype was seen many times. V gene TRBV5-1 combines with J gene TRBJ2-6; D is unclear. The CDR3 runs 15 residues. CDR1 and CDR2 (germline): SGHRS, YFSETQ. Trimming removed 4 bases from V and 1 base from J, with 9 bases in between. CDR3 sequence: CASSLLGSGANVLTF. CDR3 bases: TGCGCCAGCAGCCTTTTGGGATCTGGGGCCAACGTCCTGACTTTC.

This clonotype was seen a few times. The V and J genes are TRBV20-1 and TRBJ2-1, with 11 bases fitting TRBD2. V shed 1 base, J shed 6 bases, and the junction held 2 bases outside the gene matches. Looked up from germline, CDR1 is DFQATT and CDR2 is SNEGSKA (reference sequence). The CDR3 length is 14 residues. The CDR3 reads CSARGLAGINEQFF. CDR3 nucleotides: TGCAGTGCTAGAGGACTAGCGGGGATCAATGAGCAGTTCTTC.

The rearrangement links TRBV2 to TRBJ1-1; TRBD1 agrees at 7 bases. The CDR3 runs 17 residues. Germline lookup yields CDR1 SNHLY and CDR2 FYNNEI. The V segment lost 3 bases and the J segment 4 bases; nucleotides outside the gene matches: 14. CDR3 sequence: CASSDLGRGVVGTEAFF. For the CDR3, the DNA is TGTGCCAGCAGTGATTTGGGCAGGGGGGTGGTGGGCACTGAAGCTTTCTTT.

This clonotype came up a few times. The chain joins TRBV20-1 to TRBJ2-7; a weak D match, TRBD1 (6 bases). The germline V and J ends were trimmed by 5 bases and 1 base, with 12 bases remaining between them. The CDR3 extends over 13 amino acids. CDR1 is DFQATT, CDR2 SNEGSKA, per germline (reference sequence). CDR3: CSAAPGVSYEQYF. The CDR3 nucleotides read TGCAGTGCTGCACCAGGGGTATCCTACGAGCAGTACTTC.

The rearrangement uses TRBV24-1 and TRBJ2-2, with 12 positions matching TRBD2. With V trimmed by 9 bases and J by 5 bases, 0 bases remained unmatched. The germline V gene encodes CDR1 KGHDR and CDR2 SFDVKD. This CDR3 contains 13 residues. DNA for the CDR3: TGTGCCACCGGGACTAGCGGGACCGGGGAGCTGTTTTTT. Translation: CATGTSGTGELFF.

There are a few counts of this clonotype. This chain connects TRBV7-2 to TRBJ2-1, with D perhaps matching TRBD2 (7 bases). The CDR3 runs to 17 residues. The V and J ends lost 1 base and 1 base respectively, with 14 bases between them. Germline CDR1 reads SGHTA; CDR2 reads FQGNSA. The CDR3: CASSLVSRGASYNEQFF. The CDR3 nucleotides read TGTGCCAGCAGCTTAGTTTCCCGGGGGGCATCCTACAATGAGCAGTTCTTC.

V gene TRBV7-2 combines with J gene TRBJ2-5; maybe TRBD2 (6 bases). The V gene lost 7 bases and the J gene lost 4 bases, with 13 bases spanning the gap. Germline loops: CDR1 SGHTA, CDR2 FQGNSA. The CDR3 totals 13 residues. CDR3 in DNA: TGTGCCAGCACCGGCCGGGGAGGAGAGACCCAGTACTTC. Translation: CASTGRGGETQYF.

This clonotype has just a few counts. The chain uses TRBV6-5 and TRBJ2-7, with a weak D call TRBD2 (7 bases). The CDR3 is 18 residues long. V lost 1 base and J 0 bases, leaving 19 bases between the germline ends. Germline CDR1 is MNHEY and CDR2 is SVGAGI. The CDR3 spells CASSYLPPGASGSYEQYF. The CDR3 DNA is TGTGCCAGCAGTTACTTGCCTCCAGGGGCTAGCGGCTCCTACGAGCAGTACTTC.

The gene calls are TRBV2 and TRBJ2-3; 16 bases match TRBD2. The germline V gene has CDR1 SNHLY and CDR2 FYNNEI. V lost 5 bases, J lost 1 base, and 6 bases stayed unmatched. The CDR3 is 18 amino acids. The CDR3 is CASSRGGTSGGGTDTQYF. CDR3 sequence (DNA): TGTGCCAGCAGTCGAGGCGGGACTAGCGGGGGGGGCACAGATACGCAGTATTTT. Complete variable domain (other parts from reference TRBV2 and TRBJ2-3): EPEVTQTPSHQVTQMGQEVILRCVPISNHLYFYWYRQILGQKVEFLVSFYNNEISEKSEIFDDQFSVERPDGSNFTLKIRSTKLEDSAMYFCASSRGGTSGGGTDTQYFGPGTRLTVL.

The chain combines TRBV20-1 with TRBJ2-5, with 8 positions matching TRBD2. Trimming took 4 bases from V and 4 from J; bases not matched to a gene: 23. Germline CDR1 reads DFQATT; CDR2 reads SNEGSKA (reference sequence). The CDR3 is made up of 19 amino acids. The CDR3 bases are TGCAGTGCTACCGGTGCGGTGGGGGCGGGGGGCAACCCCCCAGAGACCCAGTACTTC. It specifies CSATGAVGAGGNPPETQYF.

The chain combines TRBV12-3 or TRBV12-4 with TRBJ1-1, with D perhaps matching TRBD1 (5 bases). The CDR3 runs 14 residues. V was trimmed by 8 bases and J by 4 bases, leaving 17 bases between them. CDR3 DNA: TGTGCCAGCGCAGAGCGGGGGTTGCGCACTGAAGCTTTCTTT. Encoded protein: CASAERGLRTEAFF.

In this sample, this clonotype turned up a few times. This chain links TRBV12-3 or TRBV12-4 with TRBJ1-1, with D unresolved. The V gene lost 3 bases and the J gene lost 4 bases, with 9 bases spanning the gap. The CDR3 is 13 amino acids. CDR3 nucleotide sequence: TGTGCCAGCAGTTTCTCCAGGAGCACTGAAGCTTTCTTT. Its translation: CASSFSRSTEAFF.

The chain uses TRBV20-1 and TRBJ2-3; a possible D gene is TRBD2 (6 bases). Trimming took 6 bases from V and 1 from J, leaving 14 bases between them. This CDR3 is 14 amino acids long. From germline, CDR1 is DFQATT and CDR2 SNEGSKA (reference sequence). Written as DNA, the CDR3 is TGCAGTGCCCTGGGAGGCTACGGCACAGATACGCAGTATTTT. Translated, it gives CSALGGYGTDTQYF.

The chain is built from TRBV2 and TRBJ2-3; 9 bases map to TRBD2. J gave up 4 bases and V 4 bases, and 0 bases lay outside the gene matches. The CDR3 spans 13 residues. Germline CDR1 SNHLY, CDR2 FYNNEI. This CDR3 is CASSGGGADTQYF. The CDR3 DNA reads TGTGCCAGCAGTGGCGGGGGGGCAGATACGCAGTATTTT. The full variable domain, in which reference TRBV2 and TRBJ2-3 provide the parts outside the CDR3, is EPEVTQTPSHQVTQMGQEVILRCVPISNHLYFYWYRQILGQKVEFLVSFYNNEISEKSEIFDDQFSVERPDGSNFTLKIRSTKLEDSAMYFCASSGGGADTQYFGPGTRLTVL.

In this sample, this clonotype turned up a few times. V is TRBV6-5 and J is TRBJ2-3; D assignment may be TRBD1 or TRBD2 (7 bases each). Germline assignment: CDR1 MNHEY and CDR2 SVGAGI. V gave up 2 bases and J gave up 3 bases, with 21 bases separating them. This CDR3 has 18 amino acids. CDR3 nucleotide sequence: TGTGCCAGCAGTTACGTGGCTAGCGGACAGGTTTCTACAGATACGCAGTATTTT. Translation: CASSYVASGQVSTDTQYF.

The rearrangement uses TRBV9 and TRBJ2-2, with TRBD1 matching 10 bases. The V gene end was trimmed by 4 bases and the J gene end by 4 bases; junction bases not matched to a gene: 7. Germline values: CDR1 SGDLS, CDR2 YYNGEE. CDR3 length equals 16 residues. CDR3 coding DNA: TGTGCCAGCAGCACCAGGACAGGGGGGGCCACCGGGGAGCTGTTTTTT. Translated, it gives CASSTRTGGATGELFF. The full variable domain, its missing parts supplied by reference TRBV9 and TRBJ2-2, is DSGVTQTPKHLITATGQRVTLRCSPRSGDLSVYWYQQSLDQGLQFLIQYYNGEERAKGNILERFSAQQFPDLHSELNLSSLELGDSALYFCASSTRTGGATGELFFGEGSRLTVL.

This clonotype was observed a handful of times. V and J are TRBV27 and TRBJ2-5; D gene unclear. The V end was cut by 0 bases, the J end by 4 bases, with 9 bases between. The CDR3 has 14 residues. The germline CDR1 and CDR2 sequences are MNHEY and SMNVEV (reference sequence). Here the CDR3 reads CASSLSPGRETQYF. CDR3 DNA: TGTGCCAGCAGTTTATCCCCCGGAAGAGAGACCCAGTACTTC.

The CDR3 nucleotides read TGTGCCAGCAGCTTAGGTACAGGGCAAACCTACGAGCAGTACTTC. This encodes CASSLGTGQTYEQYF. The chain employs TRBV7-6 and TRBJ2-7, with a weak D call TRBD1 (6 bases). This CDR3 has 15 residues. The V gene's germline CDR1 is SGHVS and CDR2 FNYEAQ. Trimming stripped 1 base from V and 2 bases from J, with 12 bases between.

This clonotype showed up many times. The V gene is TRBV6-1, the J gene TRBJ1-4; maybe TRBD1 (5 bases). Germline CDR1 and CDR2: MNHNS and SASEGT. The CDR3 has 15 residues. Trimming took off 5 bases at V and 3 bases at J, with 13 bases between the two ends. The CDR3 nucleotides are TGTGCCAGCAGTAGAAAGGGGCTTGCTAATGAAAAACTGTTTTTT. Amino acids: CASSRKGLANEKLFF.

The rearrangement joins TRBV7-2 to TRBJ2-3; D unclear. V gave up 1 base and J gave up 11 bases, with 13 bases separating them. The CDR3 sequence is 13 residues long. Germline values: CDR1 SGHTA, CDR2 FQGNSA. The CDR3 nucleotides read TGTGCCAGCAGCTTAGGGCTTTGGGCTTTGCAGTATTTT. It specifies CASSLGLWALQYF.

The V call is TRBV20-1, the J call TRBJ2-3; 9 bases align to TRBD2. The germline V gene has CDR1 DFQATT and CDR2 SNEGSKA (reference sequence). The ends lost 6 bases at V and 0 bases at J; junction bases unmatched: 4. This CDR3 is built from 14 residues. The CDR3 DNA is TGCAGTGCCATGACTAGCGGTAGCACAGATACGCAGTATTTT. This encodes CSAMTSGSTDTQYF.

V is TRBV7-3 and J is TRBJ1-1; D gene ambiguous. Germline V gene lookup returns CDR1 SGHTA and CDR2 FQGTGA. This CDR3 is built from 14 residues. V lost 2 bases, J lost 6 bases, and 13 bases lay in between. The CDR3 sequence is CASSLLGVVAEAFF. The CDR3 DNA reads TGTGCCAGCAGCTTATTGGGAGTTGTCGCTGAAGCTTTCTTT.

This clonotype was found a few times. The rearrangement uses TRBV18 and TRBJ2-3; TRBD1 might be the D (7 bases). CDR3 length: 15 amino acids. Per germline, CDR1 KGHSH and CDR2 LQKENI. V shed 6 bases and J shed 2 bases, with 15 bases lying between them. CDR3 in DNA: TGTGCCAGCTCTCGCGGGACAGAGGCCACAGATACGCAGTATTTT. Translated, it gives CASSRGTEATDTQYF. Using reference TRBV18 and TRBJ2-3 for the parts outside the CDR3, the full variable domain is NAGVMQNPRHLVRRRGQEARLRCSPMKGHSHVYWYRQLPEEGLKFMVYLQKENIIDESGMPKERFSAEFPKEGPSILRIQQVVRGDSAAYFCASSRGTEATDTQYFGPGTRLTVL.

This sequence joins TRBV12-3 or TRBV12-4 and TRBJ2-7; D is ambiguous. This CDR3 region has 11 residues. V gave up 2 bases and J gave up 5 bases, with 4 bases separating them. DNA for the CDR3: TGTGCCAGCAGTTTAAAGCACGAGCAGTACTTC. Encoded protein: CASSLKHEQYF.

This clonotype was seen repeatedly, ten times or more. This sequence joins TRBV12-3 or TRBV12-4 and TRBJ1-3; D gene unclear. The CDR3 length is 11 residues. V was shortened by 8 bases and J by 2 bases, with 4 bases between the two germline ends. In nucleotides, the CDR3 is TGTGCCAGCCCTGCTGGAAACACCATATATTTT. This sequence encodes CASPAGNTIYF.

The gene calls are TRBV3-1 and TRBJ2-7; weak D call: TRBD2 (6 bases). The CDR3 extends over 13 amino acids. The V end lost 3 bases, the J end lost 6 bases, and 12 bases lay between the germline ends. The germline V gene has CDR1 LGHDT and CDR2 YNNKEL (reference sequence). The CDR3 nucleotides read TGTGCCAGCAGCCACGTAGGAGGGCTCGAGCAGTACTTC. It translates to CASSHVGGLEQYF.

This clonotype came up many times. The chain combines TRBV20-1 with TRBJ1-5, with D maybe TRBD1 (5 bases). V was pared by 3 bases and J by 7 bases, with 16 bases between. In germline, CDR1 is DFQATT, CDR2 SNEGSKA (reference sequence). There are 14 residues in the CDR3. The CDR3 loop is CSASEARADQPQHF. The CDR3 DNA reads TGCAGTGCTAGTGAGGCCAGGGCTGACCAGCCCCAGCATTTT.

The rearrangement joins TRBV7-3 to TRBJ2-3; 7 nucleotides agree with TRBD2. This CDR3 is 16 amino acids long. The V gene's germline CDR1 is SGHTA and CDR2 FQGTGA. The V gene end was trimmed by 5 bases and the J gene end by 2 bases; junction bases not matched to a gene: 10. CDR3 loop: CASSLLLAANTDTQYF. The DNA of the CDR3 is TGTGCCAGCAGCCTACTCCTAGCGGCTAACACAGATACGCAGTATTTT.